The 27 T cell receptor beta chains below were found in one sample sequenced in a study of cytomegalovirus exposure and HLA in healthy donors. The PCR made use of 60 Vbeta and 13 Jbeta primers. Data came from immunoSEQ multiplex PCR; TCRdb stores just in-frame clones and leaves some out. This sample yields 150,000 to 200,000 clones, of which more than 85% are seen a single time; roughly 0.23% belongs to the top ten. Sequencing was carried out using PBMCs. The receptor source for this set is a girl less than two years old in good health and CMV-seronegative.

The V gene is TRBV30, the J gene TRBJ1-5, with 10 bases lining up with TRBD1. The CDR3 sequence is 16 residues long. Germline trimming cut 4 bases from V and 2 bases from J; bases unmatched to any gene: 8. CDR1 GTSNPN and CDR2 SVGIG come from the germline V gene (reference sequence). The CDR3 coding sequence is TGTGCCTGGAATGAGGGGGACAGGGGTCGCAATCAGCCCCAGCATTTT. Its translation is CAWNEGDRGRNQPQHF.

The chain is built from TRBV19 and TRBJ1-6; 8 bases agree with TRBD1. Germline V gives CDR1 LNHDA, CDR2 SQIVND (reference sequence). The CDR3 has 14 residues. The V and J ends lost 4 bases and 10 bases, in that order; junction bases with no gene match: 6. Here the CDR3 DNA reads TGTGCCAGTAGTACCCAGGGGGCCGGCTCACCCCTCCACTTT. Its translation: CASSTQGAGSPLHF.

This chain connects TRBV27 to TRBJ1-2; TRBD1 matches 8 bases. The V and J ends lost 3 bases and 4 bases, in that order; junction bases with no gene match: 4. In germline, CDR1 is MNHEY, CDR2 SMNVEV (reference sequence). This CDR3 region has 14 residues. As DNA, the CDR3 is TGTGCCAGCAGTTTCGACAGGGGTCTCTATGGCTACACCTTC. Translated: CASSFDRGLYGYTF.

The V gene is TRBV19, the J gene TRBJ1-1; possibly TRBD1 for D (5 bases). This CDR3 region has 14 residues. The V and J ends lost 8 bases and 0 bases respectively, with 13 bases between them. Germline CDR1 LNHDA, CDR2 SQIVND (reference sequence). The CDR3 bases are TGTGCCAGTTTTTCGACAGTTCTGAACACTGAAGCTTTCTTT. Amino acids: CASFSTVLNTEAFF.

This clone was seen a handful of times. The rearrangement links TRBV19 to TRBJ2-3; weak D call: TRBD2 (6 bases). Germline V gene lookup returns CDR1 LNHDA and CDR2 SQIVND (reference sequence). V was pared by 3 bases and J by 4 bases, with 8 bases between. The CDR3 length is 13 residues. Here the CDR3 DNA reads TGTGCCAGTAGTATGGCTAGCGCAGATACGCAGTATTTT. Amino acids: CASSMASADTQYF.

V gene TRBV7-2 combines with J gene TRBJ2-3, with D maybe TRBD2 (6 bases). CDR3 length: 17 residues. Trimming stripped 1 base from V and 0 bases from J, with 14 bases between. Germline CDR1 reads SGHTA; CDR2 reads FQGNSA. The CDR3 region is CASSLGFSGFSTDTQYF. The CDR3 DNA reads TGTGCCAGCAGCTTAGGGTTCAGCGGGTTTAGCACAGATACGCAGTATTTT.

About this clone: A junction end diverges from the germline sequence, so it may reflect a read error. The V gene is TRBV5-1, the J gene TRBJ2-5; D not resolved. The closer fit of TRBJ2-7 to the DNA end suggests the J call may be wrong. The CDR3 totals 11 residues. Germline V gene sequence: CDR1 SGHRS, CDR2 YFSETQ. The CDR3 reads CASTLFYEQYF. The CDR3 DNA follows: TGCGCCAGCACCTTGTTCTACGAGCAGTACTTC.

The chain links TRBV19 to TRBJ2-3; 11 bases agree with TRBD2. Unmatched junction bases numbered 3, after V lost 4 bases and J lost 0 bases. The CDR3 spans 16 residues. Germline CDR1 and CDR2: LNHDA and SQIVND (reference sequence). The CDR3, as DNA: TGTGCCAGTAGTACGGGGACTAGCGGCAGCACAGATACGCAGTATTTT. Its protein product is CASSTGTSGSTDTQYF.

V gene TRBV19 combines with J gene TRBJ2-6; weak D call: TRBD1 (6 bases). V lost 10 bases, J lost 3 bases, and 28 bases lay in between. Germline-derived CDR1 and CDR2 are LNHDA and SQIVND (reference sequence). The CDR3 consists of 19 residues. The CDR3 protein is CATNLKGFTGYSGANVLTF. The CDR3 DNA follows: TGTGCCACTAATCTCAAAGGGTTCACAGGGTATAGTGGGGCCAACGTCCTGACTTTC.

The chain uses TRBV9 and TRBJ2-1; 8 nucleotides agree with TRBD2. This CDR3 is 13 amino acids long. The V gene's germline CDR1 is SGDLS and CDR2 YYNGEE. V lost 7 bases and J lost 7; bases outside the gene matches: 7. The CDR3 spells CASRGGSGNEQFF. The DNA for the CDR3 is TGTGCCAGCCGGGGGGGGTCTGGGAATGAGCAGTTCTTC.

In the case of this clone: Other DNA sequences within the sample encode an identical CDR3. The chain is built from TRBV5-1 and TRBJ2-5, with 9 bases identical to TRBD2. The J segment lost 2 bases and the V segment lost 0 bases, leaving 5 bases of the junction unmatched. The CDR3 runs to 16 residues. Germline V gene lookup returns CDR1 SGHRS and CDR2 YFSETQ. The CDR3 DNA sequence: TGCGCCAGCAGCTTGGTGTCGAGCGGGGGGCAAGAGACCCAGTACTTC. Its protein is CASSLVSSGGQETQYF.

The V gene is TRBV6-5, the J gene TRBJ2-2, with D possibly matching TRBD1 (5 bases). Trimming pared 3 bases from V and 5 bases from J, leaving 13 bases between. Germline CDR1 is MNHEY and CDR2 is SVGAGI. This CDR3 is built from 15 residues. CDR3 in amino acids: CASSYRGEVTGELFF. The CDR3 coding sequence is TGTGCCAGCAGTTATAGGGGTGAGGTTACCGGGGAGCTGTTTTTT.

The CDR3 region is CASSQRPGLADNEQFF. The CDR3 DNA reads as TGCGCCAGCAGCCAAAGACCGGGACTAGCGGACAATGAGCAGTTCTTC. The V call is TRBV4-3, the J call TRBJ2-1; 11 nucleotides line up with TRBD2. Germline trimming cut 2 bases from V and 5 bases from J; bases unmatched to any gene: 5. Germline V lookup: CDR1 LGHNA, CDR2 YSLEER. The CDR3 consists of 16 residues.

This chain connects TRBV2 to TRBJ2-3; 10 positions agree with TRBD1. The CDR3 spans 14 residues. Germline lookup yields CDR1 SNHLY and CDR2 FYNNEI. V shed 8 bases, J shed 4 bases, and the junction held 6 bases outside the gene matches. The CDR3: CASRQGAFADTQYF. CDR3 DNA: TGTGCCAGCCGACAGGGGGCCTTTGCAGATACGCAGTATTTT. The full variable domain, rest sourced from reference TRBV2 and TRBJ2-3, is EPEVTQTPSHQVTQMGQEVILRCVPISNHLYFYWYRQILGQKVEFLVSFYNNEISEKSEIFDDQFSVERPDGSNFTLKIRSTKLEDSAMYFCASRQGAFADTQYFGPGTRLTVL.

The J gene is TRBJ2-2, the V gene TRBV27; perhaps TRBD2 as D (6 bases). The CDR3 contains 16 residues. CDR1 is MNHEY and CDR2 is SMNVEV in the germline V gene (reference sequence). V was shortened by 3 bases and J by 6 bases, with 17 bases between the two germline ends. The CDR3 sequence is CASSFYFRGFAGELFF. In DNA, the CDR3 is TGTGCCAGCAGTTTTTATTTTCGGGGGTTCGCCGGGGAGCTGTTTTTT.

The chain has TRBV2 and TRBJ2-1; TRBD1 matches 9 bases. Germline CDR1 and CDR2: SNHLY and FYNNEI. The CDR3 totals 14 residues. V lost 7 bases and J lost 6; bases outside the gene matches: 7. CDR3 bases: TGTGCCAGCATTTACCGGGACAGGGCCAATGAGCAGTTCTTC. Residues: CASIYRDRANEQFF.

The CDR3 loop is CATSRGPTRLAGGGYEQYF. The CDR3 nucleotides are TGTGCCACCAGCAGAGGCCCCACCCGACTAGCGGGAGGTGGATACGAGCAGTACTTC. This sequence joins TRBV15 and TRBJ2-7; 13 bases map to TRBD2. The germline CDR1 and CDR2 sequences are LNHNV and YYDKDF (reference sequence). CDR3 length equals 19 residues. V was clipped by 1 base and J by 4 bases; unmatched bases: 13.

The genes are TRBV5-4 and TRBJ2-5; D unresolved. The length of the CDR3 is 13 residues. Trimming took off 0 bases at V and 3 bases at J, with 6 bases between the two ends. Germline V gene data show CDR1 as SGHNT and CDR2 as YYREEE (reference sequence). The DNA of the CDR3 is TGTGCCAGCAGCTTGGGGCAGAAAGAGACCCAGTACTTC. This encodes CASSLGQKETQYF.

The chain carries TRBV29-1 and TRBJ2-1, with 7 bases matching TRBD1. Germline V gene sequence: CDR1 SQVTM, CDR2 ANQGSEA. Trimming cost V 7 bases and J 0 bases; bases outside gene matches: 3. The CDR3 has 13 residues. CDR3 DNA: TGCAGCGCCCGACAGGGCTCCTACAATGAGCAGTTCTTC. This encodes CSARQGSYNEQFF.

This chain uses TRBV4-1 with TRBJ1-1, with D perhaps matching TRBD1 (5 bases). This CDR3 has 15 residues. Germline values: CDR1 MGHRA, CDR2 YSYEKL. Trimming removed 0 bases at V and 4 bases at J, with 12 bases between. CDR3 DNA: TGCGCCAGCAGCCAAGAAAGTGGGAGGGGCACTGAAGCTTTCTTT. Amino acid sequence: CASSQESGRGTEAFF.

There are a few counts of this clone. The V and J genes are TRBV6-4 and TRBJ1-3; 7 bases fit TRBD1. CDR1 MRHNA and CDR2 SNTAGT come from the germline V gene. V was clipped by 7 bases and J by 3 bases; unmatched bases: 3. CDR3 length equals 13 residues. In DNA, the CDR3 is TGTGCCAGCATTAGGACAGGTGGAAACACCATATATTTT. This codes for CASIRTGGNTIYF.

The gene calls are TRBV7-8 and TRBJ1-1; a weak D match, TRBD1 (6 bases). Between the trimmed V and J ends, which lost 1 base and 5 bases, there was a span of 14 bases. The CDR3 is made up of 15 amino acids. Germline-derived CDR1 and CDR2 are SGHVS and FQNEAQ. The CDR3 protein is CASSLGRGGVTEAFF. In DNA form, the CDR3 reads TGTGCCAGCAGCTTAGGTAGGGGGGGGGTAACTGAAGCTTTCTTT. The whole variable domain, remainder taken from reference TRBV7-8 and TRBJ1-1, is GAGVSQSPRYKVAKRGQDVALRCDPISGHVSLFWYQQALGQGPEFLTYFQNEAQLDKSGLPSDRFFAERPEGSVSTLKIQRTQQEDSAVYLCASSLGRGGVTEAFFGQGTRLTVV.

V is TRBV15 and J is TRBJ2-2, with D maybe TRBD1 (6 bases). The V gene lost 7 bases and the J gene lost 4 bases, with 13 bases spanning the gap. The length of the CDR3 is 14 residues. Germline V gene lookup returns CDR1 LNHNV and CDR2 YYDKDF (reference sequence). CDR3 amino acids: CATKGGQTTGELFF. Written as DNA, the CDR3 is TGTGCCACCAAAGGTGGACAGACCACCGGGGAGCTGTTTTTT.

V and J are TRBV2 and TRBJ2-7; 7 nucleotides match TRBD2. In germline, CDR1 is SNHLY, CDR2 FYNNEI. The CDR3 totals 15 residues. V shed 3 bases, J shed 2 bases, and the junction held 7 bases outside the gene matches. The CDR3, as DNA: TGTGCCAGCAGTGATGTAGTAGCGGGCACCTACGAGCAGTACTTC. Its protein product is CASSDVVAGTYEQYF.

The rearrangement links TRBV6-1 to TRBJ2-7, with D perhaps TRBD2 (7 bases). Trimming shortened V by 7 bases and J by 4 bases, and 20 bases separated the two germline ends. Germline loops: CDR1 MNHNS, CDR2 SASEGT. This CDR3 comprises 15 residues. The CDR3 loop reads CASKSRGASDYEQYF. The CDR3 DNA follows: TGTGCCAGCAAAAGCCGGGGGGCTTCGGATTACGAGCAGTACTTC.

The chain recombines TRBV25-1 with TRBJ2-1; 8 bases are a match to TRBD1. The CDR3 loop spans 18 amino acids. Germline trimming cut 1 base from V and 0 bases from J; bases unmatched to any gene: 8. In germline, CDR1 is MGHDK, CDR2 SYGVNS. DNA of the CDR3: TGTGCCAGCAGTGAATTTGGTAACAGGGGGAGCTCCTACAATGAGCAGTTCTTC. Its translation is CASSEFGNRGSSYNEQFF.

The genes are TRBV9 and TRBJ2-1; 10 positions match TRBD2. The CDR3 runs to 16 residues. Germline assignment: CDR1 SGDLS and CDR2 YYNGEE. V lost 3 bases and J lost 6; bases outside the gene matches: 9. This CDR3 reads CASSASGTSVGNEQFF. CDR3 coding DNA: TGTGCCAGCAGCGCATCCGGGACTAGCGTGGGCAATGAGCAGTTCTTC.